This T cell receptor (beta chain) emerged from a study of siplizumab effects on memory and regulatory T cells. Turning to the study itself: Mixed lymphocyte reactions came in pairs, receiving siplizumab at roughly 0.95 ug/mL or receiving no drug. General study results and limits: Memory cells that were CD4+ and unstimulated gave rise to alloreactive sequences, which siplizumab significantly reduced. An assignable naive or memory phenotype was lacking in roughly 75-95% of proliferating CD4+ or CD8+ clones. In siplizumab cultures, the suppressive function of proliferating Tregs remained unconfirmed.

About this clone itself: The antigen is undetermined.

The table came from immunoSEQ multiplex PCR; TCRdb's copy has only in-frame clones and leaves some out. The table includes 9,000 to 13,000 clones, just over 45% detected once. Responder and stimulator cells in the mixed lymphocyte reaction were cultured together for approximately 6 days at 37°C. Germline CDR1 reads SGHNT; CDR2 reads YENEEA. The germline V and J ends were trimmed by 5 bases and 1 base, with 14 bases remaining between them. The CDR3 contains 15 residues. The J gene is TRBJ1-1, the V gene TRBV11-3; D perhaps matches TRBD1 (6 bases). What was sequenced was CFSE-low (dividing) CD4+ T cells sorted from an allogeneic mixed lymphocyte reaction. This receptor was taken from a human donor in good health; the cells came from an allogeneic mixed lymphocyte reaction. The CDR3 sequence is CASSLRGVGNTEAFF. The CDR3 coding sequence is TGTGCCAGCAGCCTGAGGGGGGTTGGGAACACTGAAGCTTTCTTT.